These T cell receptor beta chains were read from a single sample in a study of blood T cell repertoires in COVID-19. Generated by immunoSEQ multiplex PCR, the TCRdb table keeps only in-frame clones and is missing some. The table lists 250,000 to 300,000 clones, around 90% of them singletons. The source material was peripheral blood. The receptors come from a woman in her 70s with COVID-19, enrolled during active disease. CDR3s include the opening cysteine and the closing phenylalanine or tryptophan. A D gene is named only where the DNA matches it firmly. A row's size may be missing; if present it is once, few, many or a size class.

J	V	size	D	CDR3	DNA
TRBJ2-3	TRBV14	few	TRBD2	CASSSLAGRTDTQYF	TGTGCCAGCAGCTCTTTAGCGGGGCGCACAGATACGCAGTATTTT
TRBJ1-2	TRBV2	NA	TRBD1	CASRQRTGTNYGYTF	TGTGCCAGCAGACAACGGACAGGGACTAACTATGGCTACACCTTC
TRBJ1-6	TRBV6-5	NA	NA	CASSLRNSPLHF	TGTGCCAGCAGTCTACGAAATTCACCCCTCCACTTT
TRBJ1-1	TRBV30	NA	NA	CAWRVRGGAEAFF	TGTGCCTGGAGGGTCCGGGGAGGGGCTGAAGCTTTCTTT
TRBJ1-1	TRBV11-2	NA	TRBD1	CASSTRQGATEAFF	TGTGCCAGCAGCACTAGACAGGGGGCCACTGAAGCTTTCTTT
TRBJ2-5	TRBV5-1	NA	TRBD2	CASSPSGSLFETQYF	TGCGCCAGCAGTCCGAGCGGGAGCTTGTTTGAGACCCAGTACTTC
TRBJ2-7	TRBV6-6	NA	TRBD1	CASSSAGQGGTYEQYF	TGTGCCAGCAGTTCGGCCGGACAGGGGGGAACCTACGAGCAGTACTTC
TRBJ2-3	TRBV19	NA	TRBD2	CASSPGLAGADTQYF	TGTGCCAGTAGTCCGGGACTAGCGGGAGCCGATACGCAGTATTTT
TRBJ2-3	TRBV5-4	NA	TRBD2	CASSPGTSTTTDTQYF	TGTGCCAGCAGCCCCGGGACTAGCACGACCACAGATACGCAGTATTTT
TRBJ1-2	TRBV7-3	NA	TRBD1	CASSSAQGTGYTF	TGTGCCAGCAGCTCCGCACAGGGGACTGGCTACACCTTC
TRBJ1-5	TRBV6-5	NA	TRBD1	CASRRGPGGGQPQHF	TGTGCCAGCCGTCGGGGTCCAGGGGGCGGTCAGCCCCAGCATTTT
TRBJ2-5	TRBV6-5	NA	NA	CASSSVATWETQYF	TGTGCCAGCAGTTCCGTCGCAACTTGGGAGACCCAGTACTTC
TRBJ2-2	TRBV27	NA	NA	CASSIAYNTGELFF	TGTGCCAGCAGTATAGCCTACAACACCGGGGAGCTGTTTTTT
TRBJ2-1	TRBV6-5	NA	NA	CASSDRPQGEQFF	TGTGCCAGCAGCGACAGGCCTCAGGGTGAGCAGTTCTTC
TRBJ1-5	TRBV19	once	TRBD1	CASSRPDRGSSNQPQHF	TGTGCCAGTAGTAGACCGGACAGGGGATCAAGCAATCAGCCCCAGCATTTT
TRBJ2-7	TRBV7-8	NA	TRBD2	CASSWTSGAYEQYF	TGTGCCAGCAGCTGGACTAGCGGAGCCTACGAGCAGTACTTC
TRBJ2-1	TRBV7-9	NA	NA	CASSPSRSSYNEQFF	TGTGCCAGCAGCCCCTCTCGGAGCTCCTACAATGAGCAGTTCTTC
TRBJ1-2	TRBV28	NA	NA	CASSLGIPNGGYTF	TGTGCCAGCAGTTTAGGTATCCCTAACGGGGGCTACACCTTC
TRBJ1-3	TRBV30	NA	NA	CAWSVFGGSADRYTIYF	TGTGCCTGGAGTGTCTTTGGGGGGTCTGCGGATCGATACACCATATATTTT
TRBJ1-1	TRBV6-2/TRBV6-3	NA	NA	CASSYPSGEGMNTEAFF	TGTGCCAGCAGTTATCCTAGTGGGGAGGGGATGAACACTGAAGCTTTCTTT
TRBJ1-2	TRBV2	NA	NA	CASGQGGGGYTF	TGTGCCAGCGGTCAGGGAGGTGGTGGCTACACCTTC
TRBJ2-2	TRBV4-2	NA	NA	CASSQVKGGAGTGELFF	TGTGCCAGCAGCCAAGTAAAAGGGGGCGCGGGGACCGGGGAGCTGTTTTTT
TRBJ1-4	TRBV30	NA	NA	CAWSQQNEKLFF	TGTGCCTGGAGTCAACAGAATGAAAAACTGTTTTTT
TRBJ1-1	TRBV18	NA	TRBD1	CASSPPRQGGDTEAFF	TGTGCCAGCTCACCCCCAAGACAGGGAGGAGACACTGAAGCTTTCTTT
TRBJ2-7	TRBV30	NA	NA	CAWPAIKDYRRSYEQYF	TGTGCCTGGCCGGCTATAAAGGACTACCGAAGATCCTACGAGCAGTACTTC
TRBJ2-7	TRBV5-1	NA	TRBD1	CASSFRDRGSGEQYF	TGCGCCAGCAGCTTCCGGGACAGGGGATCAGGGGAGCAGTACTTC
TRBJ1-2	TRBV28	NA	NA	CASSFSSPGSYGYTF	TGTGCCAGCAGTTTTTCCTCCCCCGGGAGCTATGGCTACACCTTC
TRBJ2-6	TRBV19	NA	TRBD1	CASSIRDRGSSGANVLTF	TGTGCCAGTAGTATTCGGGACAGGGGGAGCTCTGGGGCCAACGTCCTGACTTTC
TRBJ1-1	TRBV6-6	NA	TRBD1	CASSSTGSAAEAFF	TGTGCCAGCAGTTCGACAGGGTCCGCTGCCGAAGCTTTCTTT
TRBJ2-7	TRBV20-1	NA	TRBD2	CSASPLGTSGSLIRYEQYF	TGCAGTGCTAGTCCCCTCGGGACTAGCGGGAGTTTGATAAGGTACGAGCAGTACTTC
TRBJ2-1	TRBV3-1/TRBV3-2	NA	NA	CASSQVQVVGEQFF	TGTGCCAGCAGCCAAGTTCAGGTCGTTGGTGAGCAGTTCTTC
TRBJ1-4	TRBV30	once	NA	CAWSIRQAREKLFF	TGTGCCTGGAGTATTAGGCAGGCCCGCGAAAAACTGTTTTTT
TRBJ2-1	TRBV5-1	NA	NA	CASKLGGGEYNEQFF	TGCGCCAGCAAACTCGGAGGGGGCGAATACAATGAGCAGTTCTTC
TRBJ2-1	TRBV11-1	NA	NA	CASSRFIQSSYNEQFF	TGTGCCAGCAGCCGATTTATACAGAGCTCCTACAATGAGCAGTTCTTC
TRBJ1-1	TRBV6-5	NA	NA	CASSPTSGVNTEAFF	TGTGCCAGCAGCCCCACGTCGGGGGTGAACACTGAAGCTTTCTTT
TRBJ1-5	TRBV19	once	NA	CASSIAQGPPRPQHF	TGTGCCAGTAGTATAGCTCAGGGGCCCCCTCGACCCCAGCATTTT
TRBJ1-5	TRBV19	NA	TRBD1	CASSPGQGVRQPQHF	TGTGCCAGTAGTCCCGGACAGGGGGTACGTCAGCCCCAGCATTTT
TRBJ2-1	TRBV24-1	once	NA	CATSDPGGSRTHEQFF	TGTGCCACCAGTGATCCCGGGGGTAGCAGGACCCATGAGCAGTTCTTC